This is a list of T cell receptor beta chains from one sample in a study of CD8+ T cells in alopecia areata. The repertoire was sequenced with immunoSEQ multiplex PCR; TCRdb's copy has only in-frame clones and lacks some. The sample has about 94,000 clones, around 71% seen once. The starting material was CD8+ T cells sorted from blood, obtained at approximately week 42, from a patient treated with tofacitinib. The source of these receptors is a human donor with alopecia areata. CDR3s include the opening cysteine and the closing phenylalanine or tryptophan. A D gene is named only where the DNA matches it firmly. Clone size is stated in some rows and not others, as once, few, many or a class when expanded.

D	size	J	V	CDR3	DNA
-	-	TRBJ2-7	TRBV6-5	CASSGLGTSYEQYF	TGTGCCAGCAGTGGTTTGGGCACCTCCTACGAGCAGTACTTC
-	-	TRBJ1-2	TRBV7-9	CASRKGSYGYTF	TGTGCCAGCAGGAAAGGCTCTTATGGCTACACCTTC
-	-	TRBJ2-7	TRBV10-3	CAISTGAYEQYF	TGTGCCATCTCGACGGGGGCCTACGAGCAGTACTTC
-	-	TRBJ1-2	TRBV25-1	CASRDTVYGYTF	TGTGCCAGCAGGGATACAGTGTATGGCTACACCTTC
TRBD1	-	TRBJ1-2	TRBV14	CASSQRAQGAIHGYTF	TGTGCCAGCAGCCAAAGGGCTCAGGGGGCGATCCATGGCTACACCTTC
-	-	TRBJ2-1	TRBV6-4	CASSPHQEISYNEQFF	TGTGCCAGCAGCCCCCATCAGGAAATCTCCTACAATGAGCAGTTCTTC
-	-	TRBJ2-3	TRBV13	CASSSQASTDTQYF	TGTGCCAGCAGCTCGCAAGCCTCCACAGATACGCAGTATTTT
-	few	TRBJ1-1	TRBV25-1	CASSPGETEAFF	TGTGCCAGCAGTCCCGGGGAAACTGAAGCTTTCTTT
-	-	TRBJ2-5	TRBV27	CASSPLEGQETQYF	TGTGCCAGCAGTCCTCTGGAGGGGCAAGAGACCCAGTACTTC
TRBD2	-	TRBJ2-7	TRBV5-6	CASSRGGSTYEQYF	TGTGCCAGCAGTCGCGGGGGGTCCACCTACGAGCAGTACTTC
TRBD1	-	TRBJ1-2	TRBV25-1	CASSSTGGGQGYTF	TGTGCCAGCAGTTCAACAGGGGGCGGACAAGGCTACACCTTC
TRBD2	few	TRBJ2-7	TRBV30	CAWTPTSRTYEQYF	TGTGCCTGGACTCCGACTAGCCGAACCTACGAGCAGTACTTC
-	-	TRBJ2-7	TRBV4-3	CASSPSEGRGSYEQYF	TGCGCCAGCAGCCCGTCGGAGGGACGCGGCTCCTACGAGCAGTACTTC
-	-	TRBJ1-6	TRBV14	CASSQGGYNSPLHF	TGTGCCAGCAGCCAAGGAGGATATAATTCACCCCTCCACTTT
-	-	TRBJ1-3	TRBV11-2	CASSLGGVQNTIYF	TGTGCCAGCAGCTTAGGAGGGGTGCAAAACACCATATATTTT
-	-	TRBJ1-1	TRBV6-1	CASSERESWTAGTEAFF	TGTGCCAGCAGTGAACGAGAAAGCTGGACAGCGGGCACTGAAGCTTTCTTT
-	-	TRBJ2-7	TRBV4-3	CASSQGGRNYEQYF	TGCGCCAGCAGCCAAGGTGGAAGGAACTACGAGCAGTACTTC
-	-	TRBJ2-3	TRBV15	CATSSTRGYTDTQYF	TGTGCCACCAGCAGTACTCGGGGGTACACAGATACGCAGTATTTT
-	-	TRBJ2-7	TRBV7-9	CASTLDRNYEQYF	TGTGCCAGCACTTTAGACAGGAACTACGAGCAGTACTTC
-	-	TRBJ2-7	TRBV27	CATGPYYEQYF	TGTGCCACCGGGCCCTACTACGAGCAGTACTTC
-	-	TRBJ1-1	TRBV4-3	CASSQYAGNTEAFF	TGCGCCAGCAGCCAATACGCGGGTAACACTGAAGCTTTCTTT
TRBD1	-	TRBJ2-7	TRBV29-1	CSASTGGSYEQYF	TGCAGTGCCTCAACAGGGGGCTCCTACGAGCAGTACTTC
-	-	TRBJ2-7	TRBV14	CASSPPRDPYEQYF	TGTGCCAGCAGCCCCCCTAGGGACCCCTACGAGCAGTACTTC
-	once	TRBJ2-4	TRBV7-9	CASSLGGNPKNIQYF	TGTGCCAGCAGCTTAGGTGGGAACCCCAAAAACATTCAGTACTTC
TRBD1	few	TRBJ2-1	TRBV29-1	CSTGQGSYNEQFF	TGCAGCACTGGACAGGGCTCCTACAATGAGCAGTTCTTC
-	once	TRBJ2-1	TRBV19	CASSIQGNNEQFF	TGTGCCAGTAGTATACAGGGGAACAATGAGCAGTTCTTC
-	-	TRBJ2-7	TRBV5-4	CASSLGNEQYF	TGTGCCAGCAGCTTGGGAAACGAGCAGTACTTC
-	-	TRBJ2-3	TRBV23-1	CASRDWGDTQYF	TGCGCCAGCAGGGATTGGGGAGATACGCAGTATTTT
-	-	TRBJ2-3	TRBV27	CASSGLGTDTQYF	TGTGCCAGCAGTGGCCTCGGCACAGATACGCAGTATTTT
TRBD2	once	TRBJ2-5	TRBV29-1	CSVEGSLAGDIETQYF	TGCAGCGTTGAAGGATCCCTAGCGGGGGACATAGAGACCCAGTACTTC
TRBD2	-	TRBJ2-1	TRBV6-4	CASSDSASGGANEQFF	TGTGCCAGCAGTGACTCGGCTAGCGGGGGGGCGAATGAGCAGTTCTTC
-	-	TRBJ1-5	TRBV16	CASSQLGGDGQPQHF	TGTGCCAGCAGCCAGCTTGGGGGTGACGGTCAGCCCCAGCATTTT